Listed here is a single TCR beta chain. Its target is not known. These data are taken from a study of blood T cells in healthy people across ages. Germline CDR1 MNHEY, CDR2 SMNVEV (reference sequence). The CDR3 runs 14 residues. A sample-barcoded 5' primer and a J-beta primer mix were used in a second PCR of roughly 7 to 11 cycles. TCRdb called the 5' RACE reads again in MiXCR, with one record for every CDR3 protein. The table shows fewer than 900,000 distinct CDR3 sequences, with 40% to 45% occurring only once. Findings and caveats of the study: Both naive CD4+ cell counts and diversity were greater in long-lived donors than in aged donors. Unsorted PBMC material precluded a definitive naive versus antigen-experienced comparison.

This TCR was recovered from a woman aged 60-70 years in good health. Material for sequencing was blood. V gene TRBV27 combines with J gene TRBJ2-4; tentative D call: TRBD1 (5 bases). The DNA end is more similar to TRBJ2-7, so the J call may be wrong. The CDR3 coding sequence is TGTGCCAGCAGTTTATCGGCAGACAGCAGCGAGCAGTACTTC. It encodes CASSLSADSSEQYF.